This T cell receptor (beta chain) was identified in a study of T cell responses to AZD1222 COVID-19 vaccine. This clone turned up a few times. The antigen is undetermined. The repertoire was sequenced with immunoSEQ multiplex PCR; TCRdb's copy has only in-frame clones and lacks some. The repertoire holds about 180,000 clones, with 85% to 90% as singletons. Study-level results: Baseline serostatus was positive in only a handful of AZD1222 recipients. Distributed over spike, vaccine-associated CD4 TCRs predominated at 160-218 and 743-854. Receipt of two AZD1222 doses was followed by a rise in Spike-specific TCR breadth and depth. There were repertoire samples only from the period after the peak T cell response.

This CDR3 comprises 12 residues. Deletions cut 6 bases from V and 1 base from J, with 4 bases between. Germline V CDR1 and CDR2: MNHEY, SMNVEV (reference sequence). The chain uses TRBV27 and TRBJ2-1; D ambiguous. The receptor was isolated from an adult in good health. Sequenced material: peripheral blood, taken on day 0 of AZD1222 vaccination. In nucleotides, the CDR3 is TGTGCCAGCAGCGGATCCTACAATGAGCAGTTCTTC. This codes for CASSGSYNEQFF.